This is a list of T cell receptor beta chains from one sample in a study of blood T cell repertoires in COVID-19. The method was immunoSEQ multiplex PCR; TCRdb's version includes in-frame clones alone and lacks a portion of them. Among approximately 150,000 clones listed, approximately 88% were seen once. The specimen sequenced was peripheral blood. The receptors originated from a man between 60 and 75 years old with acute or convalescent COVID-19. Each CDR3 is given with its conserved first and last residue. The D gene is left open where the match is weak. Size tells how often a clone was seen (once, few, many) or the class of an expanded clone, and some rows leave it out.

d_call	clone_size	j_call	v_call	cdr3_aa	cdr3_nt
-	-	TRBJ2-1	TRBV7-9	CASSQPGEGGRPFF	TGTGCCAGCAGCCAGCCAGGGGAGGGGGGTCGGCCGTTCTTC
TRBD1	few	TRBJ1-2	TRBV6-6	CASSYQTGNYGYTF	TGTGCCAGCAGTTACCAGACAGGGAACTATGGCTACACCTTC
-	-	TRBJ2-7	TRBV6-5	CASSTAYEQYF	TGTGCCAGCAGTACAGCCTACGAGCAGTACTTC
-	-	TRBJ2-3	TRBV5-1	CASSLDRAYRDTQYF	TGCGCCAGCAGCTTGGACAGGGCCTATAGGGATACGCAGTATTTT
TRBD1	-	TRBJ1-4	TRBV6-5	CASRGQGAPNEKLFF	TGTGCCAGCAGAGGACAGGGGGCGCCTAATGAAAAACTGTTTTTT
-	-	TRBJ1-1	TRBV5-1	CASSLVGGNTEAFF	TGCGCCAGCAGCTTGGTAGGGGGAAACACTGAAGCTTTCTTT
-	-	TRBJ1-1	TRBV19	CASSIKGVNTEAFF	TGTGCCAGTAGTATCAAGGGGGTCAACACTGAAGCTTTCTTT
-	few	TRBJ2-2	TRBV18	CASSPDGIDGELFF	TGTGCCAGCTCACCGGACGGGATCGACGGGGAGCTGTTTTTT
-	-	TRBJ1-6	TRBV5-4	CASSLAEGQGTLLHF	TGTGCCAGCAGCTTGGCCGAGGGACAAGGAACCCTACTCCACTTT
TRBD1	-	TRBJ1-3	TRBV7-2	CASSLVAGGPSSGNTIYF	TGTGCCAGCAGCTTAGTCGCAGGGGGACCTTCCTCTGGAAACACCATATATTTT
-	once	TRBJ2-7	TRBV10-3	CAISEEGYEQYF	TGTGCCATCAGTGAGGAGGGTTACGAGCAGTACTTC
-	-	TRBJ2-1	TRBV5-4	CASSKGPTGDNEQFF	TGTGCCAGCAGCAAGGGACCTACGGGGGACAATGAGCAGTTCTTC
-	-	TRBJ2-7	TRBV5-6	CASSLSGPHEQYF	TGTGCCAGCAGCTTGTCAGGGCCCCACGAGCAGTACTTC
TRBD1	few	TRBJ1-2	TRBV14	CASSYRTGSGYTF	TGTGCCAGCAGCTACAGGACAGGGTCGGGCTACACCTTC
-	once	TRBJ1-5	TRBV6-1	CASSEGQENQPQHF	TGTGCCAGCAGTGAAGGACAGGAAAATCAGCCCCAGCATTTT
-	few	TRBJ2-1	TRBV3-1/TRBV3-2	CASSQVARTNEQFF	TGTGCCAGCAGCCAAGTAGCCAGAACCAATGAGCAGTTCTTC
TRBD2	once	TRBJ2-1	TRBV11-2	CASNPSLLAGVSNEQFF	TGTGCCAGCAACCCTTCCCTCCTAGCGGGAGTATCGAATGAGCAGTTCTTC
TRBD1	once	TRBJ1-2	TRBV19	CASIQGAGGYTF	TGTGCCAGTATCCAGGGGGCCGGCGGCTACACCTTC
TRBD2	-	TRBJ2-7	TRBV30	CAWSRLADSYEQYF	TGTGCCTGGAGTCGACTAGCGGACTCCTACGAGCAGTACTTC
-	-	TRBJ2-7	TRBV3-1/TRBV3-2	CASSQLLSYEQYF	TGTGCCAGCAGCCAACTCCTCTCCTACGAGCAGTACTTC
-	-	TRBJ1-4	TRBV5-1	CASSFGRTATNEKLFF	TGCGCCAGCAGCTTCGGCAGGACTGCAACTAATGAAAAACTGTTTTTT
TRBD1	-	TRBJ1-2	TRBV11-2	CASSPTDRVYYGYTF	TGTGCCAGCAGCCCAACGGACAGGGTATACTATGGCTACACCTTC
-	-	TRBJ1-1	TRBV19	CASSTGRNTEAFF	TGTGCCAGTAGTACCGGGAGGAACACTGAAGCTTTCTTT
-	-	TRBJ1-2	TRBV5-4	CASSLGGGYGYTF	TGTGCCAGCAGCTTGGGAGGGGGCTATGGCTACACCTTC
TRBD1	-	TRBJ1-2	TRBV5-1	CASSTGQGSYGYTF	TGCGCCAGCAGCACTGGACAGGGTAGCTATGGCTACACCTTC
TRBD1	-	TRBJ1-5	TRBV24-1	CATSDAQGGQPQHF	TGTGCCACCAGTGATGCCCAGGGGGGTCAGCCCCAGCATTTT
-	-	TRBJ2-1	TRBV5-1	CASSASSYNEQFF	TGCGCCAGCAGCGCCTCTAGCTACAATGAGCAGTTCTTC
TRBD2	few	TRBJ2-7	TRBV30	CAWSAQLASEQYF	TGTGCCTGGAGTGCACAACTAGCGTCCGAGCAGTACTTC
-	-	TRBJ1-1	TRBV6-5	CASSSRQDAEAFF	TGTGCCAGCAGTTCCCGACAGGACGCTGAAGCTTTCTTT
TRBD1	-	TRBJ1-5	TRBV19	CASSIDDTGVGQPQHF	TGTGCCAGTAGTATAGACGATACAGGGGTGGGTCAGCCCCAGCATTTT
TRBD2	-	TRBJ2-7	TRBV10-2	CASSESGGKYEQYF	TGCGCCAGCAGTGAGTCGGGGGGGAAATACGAGCAGTACTTC
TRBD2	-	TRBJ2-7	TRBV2	CASISGASYEQYF	TGTGCCAGCATAAGCGGGGCGTCCTACGAGCAGTACTTC
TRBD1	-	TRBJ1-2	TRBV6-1	CASSEIRGRGYTF	TGTGCCAGCAGTGAAATCAGGGGGCGAGGCTACACCTTC
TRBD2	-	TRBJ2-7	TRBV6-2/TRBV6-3	CASSDPRLAVSYEQYF	TGTGCCAGCAGCGACCCCCGACTAGCGGTGTCCTACGAGCAGTACTTC
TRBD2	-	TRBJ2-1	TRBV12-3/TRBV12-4	CATGGSSYNEQFF	TGTGCCACCGGGGGGAGCTCCTACAATGAGCAGTTCTTC
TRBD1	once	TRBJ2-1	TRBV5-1	CASSTRDRQGGFMNEQFF	TGCGCCAGCAGCACCCGGGACAGGCAAGGGGGGTTTATGAATGAGCAGTTCTTC
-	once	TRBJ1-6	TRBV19	CASSEGRGLSPLHF	TGTGCCAGTAGTGAGGGGAGGGGATTATCACCCCTCCACTTT
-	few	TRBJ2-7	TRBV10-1	CASSAGYDEQYF	TGCGCCAGCAGTGCAGGGTACGACGAGCAGTACTTC
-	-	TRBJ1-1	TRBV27	CASSPYTNTEAFF	TGTGCCAGCAGTCCGTACACAAACACTGAAGCTTTCTTT
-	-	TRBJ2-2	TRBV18	CASSPQLIAAQNTGELFF	TGTGCCAGCTCACCCCAACTTATAGCGGCCCAGAACACCGGGGAGCTGTTTTTT
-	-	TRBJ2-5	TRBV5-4	CASSLSTGQETQYF	TGTGCCAGCAGCTTGTCCACGGGCCAAGAGACCCAGTACTTC
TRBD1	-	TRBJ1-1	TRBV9	CASSVDRGPAFF	TGTGCCAGCAGCGTAGATAGGGGGCCAGCTTTCTTT
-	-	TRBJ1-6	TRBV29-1	CSVRASSGSPLHF	TGCAGCGTGAGGGCTAGCTCGGGTTCACCCCTCCACTTT
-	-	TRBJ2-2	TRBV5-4	CASSLANGELFF	TGTGCCAGCAGCTTGGCAAACGGGGAGCTGTTTTTT
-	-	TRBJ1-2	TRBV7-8	CASSVARTNYGYTF	TGTGCCAGCAGTGTGGCACGAACTAACTATGGCTACACCTTC
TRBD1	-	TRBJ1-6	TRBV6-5	CASRRDRAFNSPLHF	TGTGCCAGCCGCAGGGACAGAGCATTTAATTCACCCCTCCACTTT
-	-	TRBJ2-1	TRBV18	CASSPGSEQFF	TGTGCCAGCTCACCCGGGTCAGAGCAGTTCTTC
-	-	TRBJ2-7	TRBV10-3	CAISDSRRGGDSYEQYF	TGTGCCATCAGTGACTCCCGCCGTGGCGGGGACTCCTACGAGCAGTACTTC
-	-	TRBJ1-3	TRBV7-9	CASSLVGGASSGNTIYF	TGTGCCAGCAGCTTAGTTGGGGGCGCCAGCTCTGGAAACACCATATATTTT
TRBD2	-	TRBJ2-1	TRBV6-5	CASSSLTSGSNDEQFF	TGTGCCAGCAGTTCCCTAACTAGCGGGAGTAACGATGAGCAGTTCTTC
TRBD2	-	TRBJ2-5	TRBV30	CAWSVRTSPRGETQYF	TGTGCCTGGAGTGTCCGGACTAGTCCCCGGGGGGAGACCCAGTACTTC
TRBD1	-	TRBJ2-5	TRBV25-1	CASSEMTGEQETQYF	TGTGCCAGCAGTGAAATGACAGGGGAACAAGAGACCCAGTACTTC
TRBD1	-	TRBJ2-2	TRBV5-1	CATYSTGDRSSGELFF	TGCGCCACCTATTCGACAGGGGATCGGTCATCCGGGGAGCTGTTTTTT
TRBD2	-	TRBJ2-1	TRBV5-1	CASSLAAGTSINEQFF	TGCGCCAGCAGCTTGGCCGCTGGGACTAGCATAAATGAGCAGTTCTTC
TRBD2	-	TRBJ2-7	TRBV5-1	CASSLLSAGGPYEQYF	TGCGCCAGCAGCTTGCTATCGGCGGGGGGCCCCTACGAGCAGTACTTC